Listed here are 31 T cell receptor beta chains from one sample, sequenced in a study of T cells after yellow fever vaccination (dated by TCRdb to between 2019 and 2020). According to the study, the label for this sample's treatment or condition signals: live attenuated yellow fever vaccine strain. Library preparation was by 5' RACE. Instrument used: Illumina NovaSeq 6000. The public reads were run again by TCRdb, first through fastp at Q25 and then through MiXCR, and only productive beta chains were kept. Here each entry gathers all rows of one CDR3 protein and keeps the most common genes and DNA. The sample table contains a few hundred thousand distinct CDR3 sequences; only one count was recorded for roughly 4.3% of them. The ten largest make up roughly 19% of the sample. Sequencing used PBMCs, obtained 15 days after the yellow fever booster vaccination. The source is a man younger than 30 who received the YFV17D yellow fever vaccine.

At least ten counts were recorded for this clonotype. The rearrangement joins TRBV4-1 to TRBJ1-5, with 8 bases that match TRBD1. Germline V gives CDR1 MGHRA, CDR2 YSYEKL. This CDR3 has 18 amino acids. Trimming cost V 4 bases and J 2 bases; bases outside gene matches: 13. CDR3 nucleotide sequence: TGCGCCAGCAGCCGACAGGGGTTAGCAGGGGTGGGCAATCAGCCCCAGCATTTT. This gives the protein CASSRQGLAGVGNQPQHF.

Remarks on this clonotype: One end of the junction does not line up with germline, which may come from a read error. The CDR3 DNA reads as TGTGCCAGTAGTATTAGGACAGGGAGTTACAACGAGCAGTTCTTC. This gives the protein CASSIRTGSYNEQFF. The chain employs TRBV19 and TRBJ2-1; 8 bases fit TRBD1. CDR3 length: 15 residues. Per the germline V gene, CDR1 is LNHDA and CDR2 is SQIVND (reference sequence).

This clonotype was recorded a few times. J is TRBJ2-7 and V is TRBV5-1; 10 bases fit TRBD1. Germline CDR1 SGHRS, CDR2 YFSETQ. J was trimmed by 5 bases and V by 4 bases; bases with no gene match: 6. This CDR3 is built from 14 residues. This CDR3 reads CASSAGQGFNEQYF. CDR3 nucleotides: TGCGCCAGCAGCGCGGGACAGGGGTTCAACGAGCAGTACTTC.

This clonotype was counted between two and nine times. V gene TRBV20-1 combines with J gene TRBJ2-1; 13 nucleotides align to TRBD2. This CDR3 has 14 amino acids. V shed 7 bases and J 9 bases; nucleotides not matched to a gene: 9. Per the germline V gene, CDR1 is DFQATT and CDR2 is SNEGSKA (reference sequence). CDR3 sequence (DNA): TGCAGTGACAGACTAGCGGGGGGCTTGGGTGAGCAGTTCTTC. Translation: CSDRLAGGLGEQFF.

This clonotype was found a few times. The rearrangement uses TRBV11-2 and TRBJ1-6; D gene ambiguous. CDR1 SGHAT and CDR2 FQNNGV come from the germline V gene. The ends were cut back, 6 bases at V and 7 bases at J, with 16 bases in the middle. The CDR3 runs to 15 residues. CDR3 sequence reads: CASRPGPVPNSPLHF. CDR3 bases: TGTGCCAGCAGACCCGGACCCGTCCCAAATTCACCCCTCCACTTT.

This clonotype occurred a few times. This chain joins TRBV12-3 or TRBV12-4 and TRBJ1-2; D might be TRBD1 (6 bases). The CDR3 contains 15 residues. The V end lost 4 bases, the J end lost 4 bases, and 16 bases lay between the germline ends. CDR3 in amino acids: CASSSNAEGVYGYTF. CDR3 DNA: TGTGCCAGCAGTTCAAACGCGGAGGGGGTCTATGGCTACACCTTC.

This clonotype was seen at least ten times. DNA for the CDR3: TGTGCCAGCAGCTTATATGTGATGATGGGGGATACGCAGTATTTT. This translates into CASSLYVMMGDTQYF. The chain carries TRBV7-6 and TRBJ2-3; D is undetermined. Trimming cost V 2 bases and J 6 bases, with 15 bases left between them. Germline V CDR1 and CDR2: SGHVS, FNYEAQ. The CDR3 covers 15 residues.

This clonotype was seen at least ten times. The chain employs TRBV4-1 and TRBJ2-1; a possible D gene is TRBD2 (6 bases). The CDR3 extends over 16 amino acids. In germline, CDR1 is MGHRA, CDR2 YSYEKL. Trimming removed 3 bases at V and 6 bases at J, with 18 bases between. The CDR3 nucleotides read TGCGCCAGCAGCCACCTACCGGGACTGATCCGCAATGAGCAGTTCTTC. It translates to CASSHLPGLIRNEQFF.

This clonotype appeared a few times. The chain couples TRBV7-2 to TRBJ1-5; the D is unclear. From germline, CDR1 is SGHTA and CDR2 FQGNSA. CDR3 size: 15 residues. Trimming pared 2 bases from V and 0 bases from J, leaving 8 bases between. CDR3 DNA sequence: TGTGCCAGCAGCTTAACGGGTATTAGCAATCAGCCCCAGCATTTT. Its protein product is CASSLTGISNQPQHF.

This clonotype was detected a few times. J is TRBJ2-7 and V is TRBV15, with D perhaps given as TRBD1 or TRBD2 (5 bases each). Trimming removed 1 base at V and 5 bases at J, with 12 bases between. Germline assignment: CDR1 LNHNV and CDR2 YYDKDF (reference sequence). The length of the CDR3 is 14 residues. The CDR3 nucleotides read TGTGCCACCAGCAGAGGAGGGGTAGGCCACGAGCAGTACTTC. Translated, it gives CATSRGGVGHEQYF.

The J gene is TRBJ1-1, the V gene TRBV28; 9 bases match TRBD1. The trim removed 1 base at V and 6 bases at J, leaving 6 bases unmatched. This CDR3 comprises 15 residues. Per germline, CDR1 MDHEN and CDR2 SYDVKM. The CDR3 DNA is TGTGCCAGCAGTTTATCCGGGACAGGGTTATCTGAAGCTTTCTTT. Its protein product is CASSLSGTGLSEAFF.

This clonotype was recorded a few times. The chain employs TRBV5-1 and TRBJ1-1; D not certain. Germline V gives CDR1 SGHRS, CDR2 YFSETQ. This CDR3 region has 15 residues. Trimming stripped 4 bases from V and 0 bases from J, with 13 bases between. CDR3 protein: CASSPALVLNTEAFF. The CDR3 region has the DNA TGCGCCAGCAGCCCGGCGTTGGTGTTGAACACTGAAGCTTTCTTT.

This clonotype has only a few counts. The V and J genes are TRBV7-8 and TRBJ2-7; 8 positions agree with TRBD1. V lost 1 base and J lost 3; bases outside the gene matches: 11. In germline, CDR1 is SGHVS, CDR2 FQNEAQ. This CDR3 is 17 amino acids long. The CDR3: CASSLGTGSDPYYEQYV. CDR3 coding DNA: TGTGCCAGCAGCTTAGGGACAGGGAGTGACCCTTACTACGAGCAGTACGTC.

This clonotype was seen more than once but under ten times. The genes are TRBV7-2 and TRBJ2-3; D is perhaps TRBD2 (6 bases). The CDR3 is 15 residues long. V was trimmed by 4 bases and J by 0 bases, leaving 11 bases between them. Germline V gene lookup returns CDR1 SGHTA and CDR2 FQGNSA. The CDR3 reads CASSWGVSSTDTQYF. CDR3 in DNA: TGTGCCAGCAGCTGGGGGGTTTCTAGCACAGATACGCAGTATTTT.

A few counts support this clonotype. The genes are TRBV4-3 and TRBJ1-1; 7 bases map to TRBD1. Germline CDR1 reads LGHNA; CDR2 reads YSLEER. The CDR3 has 14 residues. The J segment lost 6 bases and the V segment lost 0 bases, leaving 4 bases of the junction unmatched. The CDR3 nucleotides read TGCGCCAGCAGCCAAGATCCGCAGGGGGCTGAAGCTTTCTTT. Encoded protein: CASSQDPQGAEAFF.

This chain joins TRBV12-3 or TRBV12-4 and TRBJ1-2, with 8 bases that match TRBD1. This CDR3 is built from 14 residues. The junction had 13 bases not matched to a gene; V was cut back by 6 bases and J by 10 bases. Here the CDR3 DNA reads TGTGCCAGCAGAGACAGGGGTGGGCTGTTGGACTACACCTTC. The encoded protein is CASRDRGGLLDYTF.

This clonotype was recorded many times. This chain links TRBV7-6 with TRBJ1-2, with TRBD1 matching over 7 bases. After removal of 1 base from V and 6 bases from J, the junction contained 2 bases not matched to a gene. This CDR3 spans 13 amino acids. Germline V CDR1 and CDR2: SGHVS, FNYEAQ. DNA for the CDR3: TGTGCCAGCAGCTTAGGACAGGGTAATGGCTACACCTTC. As protein: CASSLGQGNGYTF.

This clonotype was picked up many times. This chain uses TRBV4-3 with TRBJ1-2; TRBD1 matches 9 bases. Unmatched junction bases numbered 9, after V lost 3 bases and J lost 4 bases. Germline values: CDR1 LGHNA, CDR2 YSLEER. The CDR3 is made up of 16 amino acids. The CDR3 reads CASSQEDRGYFYGYTF. The DNA for the CDR3 is TGCGCCAGCAGCCAGGAAGACAGGGGGTACTTCTATGGCTACACCTTC.

There are a few counts of this clonotype. The gene calls are TRBV7-2 and TRBJ1-2; 7 bases are shared with TRBD1. CDR3 length equals 13 residues. Looked up from germline, CDR1 is SGHTA and CDR2 is FQGNSA. Trimming removed 2 bases from V and 6 bases from J; junction bases left unmatched: 3. This chain's CDR3 is CASSLNQGDGYTF. The CDR3 bases are TGTGCCAGCAGCTTAAACCAGGGGGATGGCTACACCTTC. Full variable domain (outside the CDR3, taken from reference TRBV7-2 and TRBJ1-2): GAGVSQSPSNKVTEKGKDVELRCDPISGHTALYWYRQSLGQGLEFLIYFQGNSAPDKSGLPSDRFSAERTGGSVSTLTIQRTQQEDSAVYLCASSLNQGDGYTFGSGTRLTVV.

This clonotype was detected ten times or more. The chain links TRBV6-1 to TRBJ1-2; D remains unclear. V was pared by 3 bases and J by 8 bases, with 10 bases between. Germline V CDR1 and CDR2: MNHNS, SASEGT. The CDR3 length is 12 residues. The CDR3 is CASSETTWGYTF. In DNA, the CDR3 is TGTGCCAGCAGTGAGACAACGTGGGGCTACACCTTC.

This clonotype was picked up many times. V and J are TRBV18 and TRBJ2-7, with a possible D match to TRBD2 (6 bases). The CDR3 spans 13 residues. Germline V gene data show CDR1 as KGHSH and CDR2 as LQKENI. V lost 4 bases and J lost 1, with 8 bases in between. The CDR3 spells CASSREASYEQYV. The CDR3 nucleotides are TGTGCCAGCTCACGGGAGGCGTCCTACGAGCAGTACGTC.

This clonotype was counted only a few times. The chain couples TRBV7-2 to TRBJ1-1, with unresolved D. The CDR3 length is 14 residues. The germline V gene has CDR1 SGHTA and CDR2 FQGNSA. V was cut by 1 base and J by 9 bases, with 15 bases left in between. The CDR3 spells CASSLDGERKKAFF. As DNA, the CDR3 is TGTGCCAGCAGCTTAGATGGGGAGAGGAAAAAAGCTTTCTTT.

This clonotype occurred many times. V and J are TRBV6-6 and TRBJ1-1; D gene unclear. The CDR3 loop spans 10 amino acids. The V and J ends lost 2 bases and 11 bases respectively, with 6 bases between them. The germline V gene encodes CDR1 MNHNY and CDR2 SVGAGI (reference sequence). CDR3 DNA sequence: TGTGCCAGCAGTTACAACCAGGCTTTCTTT. It is translated as CASSYNQAFF.

The genes are TRBV19 and TRBJ1-2, with D possibly being TRBD1 (5 bases). Trimming pared 8 bases from V and 4 bases from J, leaving 20 bases between. Germline CDR1 and CDR2: LNHDA and SQIVND (reference sequence). The CDR3 spans 15 residues. The CDR3 nucleotides read TGTGCCAGTGCGCGCCTCCGGGACCGATCCTATGGCTACACCTTC. As protein: CASARLRDRSYGYTF.

This clonotype occurred many times. The rearrangement links TRBV27 to TRBJ1-2, with a weak D call TRBD1 (5 bases). CDR1 is MNHEY, CDR2 SMNVEV, per germline (reference sequence). The length of the CDR3 is 14 residues. With 6 bases removed from V and 5 bases from J, the gap between germline ends came to 16 bases. CDR3 DNA sequence: TGTGCCAGCAGCATGGGGCTAAGCGGTTATGGCTACACCTTC. Translating it yields CASSMGLSGYGYTF.

There are many counts of this clonotype. The V gene is TRBV5-4, the J gene TRBJ2-1, with 8 positions matching TRBD1. Germline CDR1 and CDR2: SGHNT and YYREEE (reference sequence). The CDR3 totals 15 residues. Trimming removed 2 bases from V and 3 bases from J; junction bases left unmatched: 4. The CDR3: CASSLPGQVYNEQFF. The CDR3 coding sequence is TGTGCCAGCAGCTTACCGGGACAGGTCTACAATGAGCAGTTCTTC.

This clonotype was detected only a few times. The V gene is TRBV7-9, the J gene TRBJ1-1; D is undetermined. Trimming took off 5 bases at V and 3 bases at J, with 16 bases between the two ends. The CDR3 totals 15 residues. Germline lookup yields CDR1 SEHNR and CDR2 FQNEAQ (reference sequence). The CDR3 bases are TGTGCCAGCAGCCCGGTGATTTCATCGGACACTGAAGCTTTCTTT. Translating gives CASSPVISSDTEAFF.

This clonotype showed up just a few times. The chain joins TRBV9 to TRBJ1-2; TRBD1 aligns across 8 bases. V lost 0 bases, J lost 4 bases, and 5 bases stayed unmatched. The CDR3 is 15 residues long. CDR1 is SGDLS and CDR2 is YYNGEE in the germline V gene. The CDR3: CASSVEGRGPYGYTF. CDR3 nucleotide sequence: TGTGCCAGCAGCGTAGAAGGCAGGGGGCCCTATGGCTACACCTTC.

This clonotype was observed a handful of times. The chain recombines TRBV18 with TRBJ2-1; no clear D. The CDR3 extends over 14 amino acids. V dropped 0 bases and J dropped 5 bases, with 8 bases sitting between them. Looked up from germline, CDR1 is KGHSH and CDR2 is LQKENI. As DNA, the CDR3 is TGTGCCAGCTCACCACCAGGACCGAACAATGAGCAGTTCTTC. It specifies CASSPPGPNNEQFF. Using reference TRBV18 and TRBJ2-1 for the parts outside the CDR3, the full variable domain is NAGVMQNPRHLVRRRGQEARLRCSPMKGHSHVYWYRQLPEEGLKFMVYLQKENIIDESGMPKERFSAEFPKEGPSILRIQQVVRGDSAAYFCASSPPGPNNEQFFGPGTRLTVL.

This clonotype was detected ten times or more. The V and J genes are TRBV5-5 and TRBJ2-1, with TRBD1 matching 12 bases. V lost 3 bases and J lost 6; bases outside the gene matches: 4. CDR3 size: 15 residues. Germline assignment: CDR1 SGHKS and CDR2 YYEKEE (reference sequence). CDR3 protein: CASSWDRGRVNEQFF. CDR3 DNA sequence: TGTGCCAGCAGCTGGGACAGGGGGCGCGTCAATGAGCAGTTCTTC.

The chain couples TRBV7-9 to TRBJ1-2; no firm D call. V lost 7 bases and J 4 bases, leaving 7 bases between the germline ends. Germline V gene lookup returns CDR1 SEHNR and CDR2 FQNEAQ (reference sequence). This CDR3 comprises 11 residues. Here the CDR3 DNA reads TGTGCCAGCATCGAGATCTATGGCTACACCTTC. Residues: CASIEIYGYTF.